This T cell receptor (beta chain) was retrieved from a study of T-cell memory formation after mild COVID-19. Germline V gene sequence: CDR1 SGHVS, CDR2 FNYEAQ. The CDR3 has 14 amino acids. Deletions cut 1 base from V and 6 bases from J, with 13 bases between. This clonotype appeared a few times. TCRdb called the 5' RACE reads again in MiXCR, with one record for every CDR3 protein. The sample holds a few hundred thousand distinct CDR3 sequences; roughly a fifth are singletons and the top ten take about 21%. Input material: PBMCs or a T cell subset sorted from them (not recorded which). The sequence was collected from a man aged 18 to 30 who had mild COVID-19 (a few samples of this study predate the infection). Cell type and time point are not known. The V and J genes are TRBV7-6 and TRBJ2-7; the D gene could be TRBD1 or TRBD2 (6 bases each). DNA for the CDR3: TGTGCCAGCAGCTTAGATCACGGGGGCAGCGAGCAGTACTTC. Its protein product is CASSLDHGGSEQYF.